Sequencing of this T cell receptor (beta chain) was carried out in a study of cytomegalovirus exposure and HLA in healthy donors. This PCR relied on a set of 60 Vbeta primers and 13 Jbeta primers. Measured with immunoSEQ multiplex PCR; TCRdb has only the in-frame clones, and not every one. This sample carries some 130,000 clones, about 80% of them seen once, and the ten largest clones take 2.2%. Worth noting for this clone: What it recognizes is unknown.

Healthy bone marrow donors formed the donor group. General observations from the study: Some highly shared sequence variants likely arose as a pipeline artifact. Donors belonging to an Asian-associated ancestry cluster reportedly showed fewer N-insertions in productive TCRs than the roughly 670-donor mean, according to what a later analysis found.

Germline CDR1 GTSNPN, CDR2 SVGIG (reference sequence). The CDR3 is 15 residues long. V gave up 2 bases and J gave up 7 bases; unmatched junction bases: 9. The sample consisted of PBMCs. The clonotype comes from a young man in good health and CMV-seronegative. V is TRBV30 and J is TRBJ1-5, with 9 bases lining up with TRBD1. The CDR3 region is CAWSTEDRGGQPQHF. The DNA for the CDR3 is TGTGCCTGGAGTACCGAGGACAGGGGAGGCCAGCCCCAGCATTTT. Together with reference TRBV30 and TRBJ1-5, the CDR3 gives the full variable domain: SQTIHQWPATLVQPVGSPLSLECTVEGTSNPNLYWYRQAAGRGLQLLFYSVGIGQISSEVPQNLSASRPQDRQFILSSKKLLLSDSGFYLCAWSTEDRGGQPQHFGDGTRLSIL.